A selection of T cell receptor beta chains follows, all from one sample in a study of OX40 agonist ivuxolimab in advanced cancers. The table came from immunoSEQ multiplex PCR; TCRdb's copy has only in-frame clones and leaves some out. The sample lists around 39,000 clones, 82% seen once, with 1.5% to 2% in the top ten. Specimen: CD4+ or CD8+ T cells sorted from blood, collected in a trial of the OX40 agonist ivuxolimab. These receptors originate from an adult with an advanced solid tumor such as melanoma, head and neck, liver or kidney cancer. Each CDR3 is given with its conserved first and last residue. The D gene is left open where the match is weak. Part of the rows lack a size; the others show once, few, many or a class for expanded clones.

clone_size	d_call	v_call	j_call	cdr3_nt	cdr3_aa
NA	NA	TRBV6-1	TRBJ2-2	TGTGCCAGCAGTGCCTTAAACACCGGGGAGCTGTTTTTT	CASSALNTGELFF
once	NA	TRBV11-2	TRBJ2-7	TGTGCCAGCAGCCAGGAGAGGGGCCCGTTCTACGAGCAGTACTTC	CASSQERGPFYEQYF
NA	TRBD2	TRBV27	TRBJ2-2	TGTGCCAGCAGTTTACGGCAGCGGGGAGCGAACACCGGGGAGCTGTTTTTT	CASSLRQRGANTGELFF
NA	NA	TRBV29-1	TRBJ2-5	TGCAGCGTTGTCTGGCGGTATCAAGAGACCCAGTACTTC	CSVVWRYQETQYF
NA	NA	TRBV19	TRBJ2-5	TGTGCCAGTAGAGAGGACCCGGCGCGGGAGACCCAGTACTTC	CASREDPARETQYF
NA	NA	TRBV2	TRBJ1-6	TGTGCCAGCAGTTGGCAGAACTATAATTCACCCCTCCACTTT	CASSWQNYNSPLHF
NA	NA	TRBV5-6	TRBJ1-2	TGTGCCAGCAGCTTGGCGTCTCCCAACTATGGCTACACCTTC	CASSLASPNYGYTF
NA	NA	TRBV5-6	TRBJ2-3	TGTGCCAGCAGCTCCCGGGTTGGACTAACCGATACGCAGTATTTT	CASSSRVGLTDTQYF
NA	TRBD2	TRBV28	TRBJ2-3	TGTGCCAGCAGGGGACTAGCGGGGGCACCGGATACGCAGTATTTT	CASRGLAGAPDTQYF
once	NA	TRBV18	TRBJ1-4	TGTGCCAGCTCGCCACATCAGGGTCCTGGTGAAAAACTGTTTTTT	CASSPHQGPGEKLFF
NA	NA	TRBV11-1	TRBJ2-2	TGTGCCAGCACTAACGTAAGGGCCGGGGAGCTGTTTTTT	CASTNVRAGELFF
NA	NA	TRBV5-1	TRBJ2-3	TGCGCCAGCAGCTTGGGCCTGGCAGTAGATACGCAGTATTTT	CASSLGLAVDTQYF
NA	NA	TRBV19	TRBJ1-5	TGTGCCAGTAGTGTCCAGCTATATCCAAATCAGCCCCAGCATTTT	CASSVQLYPNQPQHF
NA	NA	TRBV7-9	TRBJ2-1	TGTGCCAGCAGCCTCCTCGGTAGGAGCTCCTACAATGAGCAGTTCTTC	CASSLLGRSSYNEQFF
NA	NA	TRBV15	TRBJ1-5	TGTGCCACCAGCGACCGGACAGTCAATCAGCCCCAGCATTTT	CATSDRTVNQPQHF
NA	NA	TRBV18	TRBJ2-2	TGTGCCAGCTCACCAGGGGGTACCGGGGAGCTGTTTTTT	CASSPGGTGELFF
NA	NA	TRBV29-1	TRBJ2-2	TGCAGCGTCGCAAACAGGGGAGGCGGGGAGCTGTTTTTT	CSVANRGGGELFF
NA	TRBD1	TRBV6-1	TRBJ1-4	TGTGCCAGCAGTGAAATTACCAGGGGGCTTGAAAAACTGTTTTTT	CASSEITRGLEKLFF
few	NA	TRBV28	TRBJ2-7	TGTGCCACCTTTAGGAGCGGATACTACGAGCAGTACTTC	CATFRSGYYEQYF
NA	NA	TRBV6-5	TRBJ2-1	TGTGCCAGCAGTTCCGCCCGGGGAAGGTACAATGAGCAGTTCTTC	CASSSARGRYNEQFF
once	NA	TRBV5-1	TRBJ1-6	TGCGCCAGCAGCTTTCTAAGCCAGCTTAATTCACCCCTCCACTTT	CASSFLSQLNSPLHF
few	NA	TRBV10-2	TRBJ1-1	TGCGCCAGCAGGACGAACACTGAAGCTTTCTTT	CASRTNTEAFF
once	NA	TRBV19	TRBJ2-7	TGTGCCAGTAGTATGTCCTCGAGCTCCTACGAGCAGTACTTC	CASSMSSSSYEQYF
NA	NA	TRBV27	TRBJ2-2	TGTGCCAGCAGTTTATGGGGGCAGTTCGCCGGGGAGCTGTTTTTT	CASSLWGQFAGELFF
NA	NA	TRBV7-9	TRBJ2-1	TGTGCCAGCAGCTGGGGTAGCAGGGAAAGGAATGAGCAGTTCTTC	CASSWGSRERNEQFF
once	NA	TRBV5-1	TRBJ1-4	TGCGCCAGCAGTGGGACTAATGAAAAACTGTTTTTT	CASSGTNEKLFF
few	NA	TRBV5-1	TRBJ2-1	TGCGCCAGCAGCGAGGGTAGGGATGAGCAGTTCTTC	CASSEGRDEQFF
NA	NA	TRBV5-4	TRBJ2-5	TGTGCCAGCAGCTTGTACGGGGGCAAGTGGGAGACCCAGTACTTC	CASSLYGGKWETQYF
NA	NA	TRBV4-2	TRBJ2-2	TGTGCCAGCAGCCAAGATAAGGGGTCGAACACCGGGGAGCTGTTTTTT	CASSQDKGSNTGELFF
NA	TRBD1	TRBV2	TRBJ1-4	TGTGCCAGCAGTGGGACAGGCCTGTATAATGAAAAACTGTTTTTT	CASSGTGLYNEKLFF
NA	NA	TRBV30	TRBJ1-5	TGTGCCTGGAGTGTAGACGAGAATCAGCATTTT	CAWSVDENQHF
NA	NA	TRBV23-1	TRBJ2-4	TGCGCCAGCAGTCAATCCTGTTCCGGGGGCGGGGTTTGGTACATTCAGTACTTC	CASSQSCSGGGVWYIQYF
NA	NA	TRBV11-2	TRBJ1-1	TGTGCCAGCAGGATATCCCCTTTCTTT	CASRISPFF
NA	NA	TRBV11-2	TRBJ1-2	TGTGCCAGCAGCTGGGACGGTAACTATGGCTACACCTTC	CASSWDGNYGYTF
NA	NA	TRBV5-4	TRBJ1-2	TGTGCCAGCAGCTTGGTAAGAGCATCCCCGGGAAATGATGGCTACACCTTC	CASSLVRASPGNDGYTF
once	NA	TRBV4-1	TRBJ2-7	TGCGCCAGCAGCCAAATAGCCCGGGGAGAGGACGAGCAGTACTTC	CASSQIARGEDEQYF
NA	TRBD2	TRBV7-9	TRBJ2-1	TGTGCCAGCAGCCCCTCCGGGACTAGCGGGTCTGATGAGCAGTTCTTC	CASSPSGTSGSDEQFF
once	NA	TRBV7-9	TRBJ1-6	TGTGCCAGCCGGGAGGGGAATTCACCCCTCCACTTT	CASREGNSPLHF
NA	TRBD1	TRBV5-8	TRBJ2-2	TGTGCCAGCAGCTTGGGGGACAGGGAGGACACCGGGGAGCTGTTTTTT	CASSLGDREDTGELFF
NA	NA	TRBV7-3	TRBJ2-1	TGTGCCAGCAGCTTACGGGAGGCAGGGTCGGGGGCTGAGCAGTTCTTC	CASSLREAGSGAEQFF
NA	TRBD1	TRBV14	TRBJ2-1	TGTGCCAGCAGCAACCTACAGGGGATCAATGAGCAGTTCTTC	CASSNLQGINEQFF
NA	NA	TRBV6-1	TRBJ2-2	TGTGCCAGCAGTGCCCGACCCGGGACGAACACCGGGGAGCTGTTTTTT	CASSARPGTNTGELFF
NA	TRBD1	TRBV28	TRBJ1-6	TGTGCCACCCAGGGGGGACGTAATTCACCCCTCCACTTT	CATQGGRNSPLHF
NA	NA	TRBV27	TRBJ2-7	TGTGCCAGCAGTTTACGGGGGTCCTACGAGCAGTACTTC	CASSLRGSYEQYF
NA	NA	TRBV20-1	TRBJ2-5	TGCAGTGCTAGAAAGGGGGAGACCCAGTACTTC	CSARKGETQYF